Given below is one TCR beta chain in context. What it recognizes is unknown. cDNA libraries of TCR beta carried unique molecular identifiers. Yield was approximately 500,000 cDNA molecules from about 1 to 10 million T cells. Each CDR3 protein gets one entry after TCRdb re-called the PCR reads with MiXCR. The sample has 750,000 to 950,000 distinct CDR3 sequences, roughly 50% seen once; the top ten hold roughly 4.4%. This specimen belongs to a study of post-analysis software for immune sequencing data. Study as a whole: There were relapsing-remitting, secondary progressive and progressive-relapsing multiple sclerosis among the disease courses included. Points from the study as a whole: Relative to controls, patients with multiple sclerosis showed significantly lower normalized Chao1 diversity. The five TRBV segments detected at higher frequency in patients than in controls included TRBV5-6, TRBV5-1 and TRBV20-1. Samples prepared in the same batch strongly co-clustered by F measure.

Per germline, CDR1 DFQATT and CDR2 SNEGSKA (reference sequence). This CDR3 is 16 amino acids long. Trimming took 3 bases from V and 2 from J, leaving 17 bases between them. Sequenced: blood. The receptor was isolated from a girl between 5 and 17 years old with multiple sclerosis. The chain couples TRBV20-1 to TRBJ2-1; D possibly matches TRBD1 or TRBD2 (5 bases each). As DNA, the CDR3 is TGCAGTGCTAGTCGAGTATCCGGGGCCACCTACAATGAGCAGTTCTTC. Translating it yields CSASRVSGATYNEQFF.